This record looks at one T cell receptor beta chain sequence and its context. The cohort comprised adults aged about 18 to 90 years residing in around 25 US areas. Assignment of participants to cohorts was predicated upon participant-reported clinical history. In the authors' workflow: Nucleated cell number was recorded as an estimate derived from reference gene primer amplification. Some clones are missing from TCRdb's copy, which holds only in-frame ones; the method was immunoSEQ multiplex PCR. V and J calls and clone size come straight from that table; D and trimming were deduced from the DNA. In the table there are 270,000 or so clones, around 89% of which are singletons. The data are from a study of blood T cell repertoires in COVID-19. As for the study in general: Samples representing acute and convalescent COVID-19 were sourced from the United States, Italy and Spain.

Per the germline V gene, CDR1 is LGHDT and CDR2 is YNNKEL (reference sequence). V lost 0 bases, J lost 2 bases, and 5 bases lay in between. This CDR3 has 13 residues. The chain joins TRBV3-1 (or the pseudogene TRBV3-2) to TRBJ2-7, with D hard to call. The sequenced material came from PBMCs or T cells enriched from blood (not recorded which). This sequence originates from a woman aged 25 to 39 with acute COVID-19. This CDR3 reads CASSQDGPYEQYF. The CDR3 DNA sequence: TGTGCCAGCAGCCAAGACGGTCCCTACGAGCAGTACTTC.